The 9 T cell receptor beta chains below all came from one sample that was sequenced in a study of T cells in localized non-small cell lung cancer. Profiled with immunoSEQ multiplex PCR; TCRdb holds only in-frame clones, not every one. The sample has approximately 83,000 clones, more than 70% seen once; the top ten hold more than 20%. The sample was peripheral blood, taken before any cancer treatment. The receptors originated from a woman aged 35 to 75 with stage I squamous cell lung carcinoma.

The genes are TRBV19 and TRBJ1-5, with 9 bases aligning to TRBD1. V shed 6 bases and J 2 bases; nucleotides not matched to a gene: 5. This CDR3 comprises 15 residues. Germline CDR1 LNHDA, CDR2 SQIVND (reference sequence). CDR3 DNA sequence: TGTGCCAGTAGGAATACAGGGGGCGGCAATCAGCCCCAGCATTTT. It yields the protein CASRNTGGGNQPQHF.

This clone was seen at least ten times. The V call is TRBV10-3, the J call TRBJ2-2; 7 bases line up with TRBD2. With V trimmed by 7 bases and J by 7 bases, 12 bases remained unmatched. CDR3 length: 15 residues. Per the germline V gene, CDR1 is ENHRY and CDR2 is SYGVKD. CDR3 in DNA: TGTGCCATCAAGGAGGGTTCCGGGGAGGGCGGGGAGCTGTTTTTT. As protein: CAIKEGSGEGGELFF.

The genes are TRBV4-1 and TRBJ2-1; 11 bases fit TRBD2. The CDR3 sequence is 15 residues long. With V trimmed by 3 bases and J by 10 bases, 8 bases remained unmatched. The V gene's germline CDR1 is MGHRA and CDR2 YSYEKL. CDR3 sequence (DNA): TGCGCCAGCAGCCATTCGCCTAGCGGGGGGCTAGAGCAGTTCTTC. Its translation is CASSHSPSGGLEQFF.

CDR3 residues: CASSEGETGELFF. CDR3 nucleotides: TGCGCCAGCAGTGAAGGAGAGACCGGGGAGCTGTTTTTT. The chain employs TRBV10-1 and TRBJ2-2; the D is unclear. Trimming removed 3 bases at V and 5 bases at J, with 7 bases between. CDR1 and CDR2 (germline): WNHNN, SYGVQD (reference sequence). The length of the CDR3 is 13 residues.

This clone was recorded only once. The chain uses TRBV11-1 and TRBJ2-5, with 11 bases lining up with TRBD2. Per germline, CDR1 SGHAT and CDR2 FQDESV (reference sequence). This CDR3 comprises 16 residues. With V trimmed by 1 base and J by 5 bases, 6 bases remained unmatched. CDR3 nucleotides: TGTGCCAGCAGCTTAGACATAGCGGGGGGGCTCGAGACCCAGTACTTC. Translating it yields CASSLDIAGGLETQYF.

V gene TRBV20-1 combines with J gene TRBJ2-7; D is undetermined. V shed 0 bases and J shed 5 bases, with 5 bases lying between them. The CDR3 spans 11 residues. CDR1 and CDR2 from the germline V gene are DFQATT and SNEGSKA (reference sequence). CDR3 loop: CSARDGDEQYF. CDR3 coding DNA: TGCAGTGCTAGAGATGGGGACGAGCAGTACTTC.

This chain uses TRBV4-1 with TRBJ1-2, with 7 bases fitting TRBD1. The CDR3 has 15 amino acids. J was trimmed by 3 bases and V by 1 base; bases with no gene match: 5. The germline V gene encodes CDR1 MGHRA and CDR2 YSYEKL. The CDR3 region has the DNA TGCGCCAGCAGCCAAGCGCCCGACAGGGACTATGGCTACACCTTC. Protein sequence: CASSQAPDRDYGYTF.

V and J are TRBV27 and TRBJ2-3; D not resolved. This CDR3 spans 16 amino acids. Germline CDR1 reads MNHEY; CDR2 reads SMNVEV (reference sequence). With 4 bases removed from V and 1 base from J, the gap between germline ends came to 15 bases. CDR3 bases: TGTGCCAGCAGTTGGGGATCCGATCTGGGCACAGATACGCAGTATTTT. Translating it yields CASSWGSDLGTDTQYF.

The chain links TRBV7-6 to TRBJ1-6; TRBD1 agrees at 9 bases. The V and J ends lost 1 base and 10 bases, in that order; junction bases with no gene match: 5. There are 15 residues in the CDR3. Germline CDR1 and CDR2: SGHVS and FNYEAQ. CDR3 bases: TGTGCCAGCAGCTTAGAAGGACAGGGGAACTCACCCCTCCACTTT. It yields the protein CASSLEGQGNSPLHF.